These 20 T cell receptor beta chains came from one sample sequenced in a study of T cell clonality in common variable immunodeficiency. Data came from immunoSEQ multiplex PCR; TCRdb stores just in-frame clones and leaves some out. Found here are 55,000 to 65,000 clones, no singletons; the ten largest cover under 2%. The sequencing input was peripheral blood mononuclear cells. All receptors derive from a person between 18 and 70 years old in good health.

This clone was observed many times. The read ends 3 residues shy of where the CDR3 ends; the end is completed using the germline J gene. This rearrangement joins TRBV4-2 to TRBJ1-4; 8 nucleotides align to TRBD1. J lost 8 bases, V lost 1 base, and 9 bases had no gene match. Germline V gene lookup returns CDR1 LGHNA and CDR2 YNFKEQ. The CDR3 runs to 16 residues. The sequenced CDR3 bases are TGTGCCAGCAGCCAAGTGGCAGGGGGCACGGAGGAAAAA. Residues: CASSQVAGGTEEK. The whole CDR3 sequence is CASSQVAGGTEEKLFF.

There are a few counts of this clone. One end of the junction varies from germline; a read error may be responsible. The sequenced part of the CDR3 DNA is TGTACCAGCAGCTCTAGCGGGAGGGCCTACGAG. Its translation: CTSSSSGRAYE. The entire CDR3 sequence reads CTSSSSGRAYEQYF. The chain links TRBV13 to TRBJ2-7, with TRBD2 matching over 12 bases. Read sequence stops 3 residues before the CDR3 end, and the germline J gene provides the missing end. This CDR3 comprises 14 residues. In germline, CDR1 is PRHDT, CDR2 FYEKMQ (reference sequence).

This clone was seen at least ten times. The observed sequence ends 3 residues before the CDR3 terminus, with the missing tail filled in from the germline J gene. The genes are TRBV20-1 and TRBJ2-7, with TRBD1 matching 8 bases. CDR3 length: 15 amino acids. After removal of 7 bases from V and 2 bases from J, the junction contained 13 bases not matched to a gene. The germline V gene has CDR1 DFQATT and CDR2 SNEGSKA (reference sequence). The CDR3 sequence is CSVPTTGQGTYEQYF. The sequenced CDR3 bases are TGCAGTGTCCCAACCACAGGACAGGGAACCTACGAG.

This clone was counted ten times or more. The missing CDR3 end, 3 residues past where the read stops, is filled in from the germline J gene. This rearrangement joins TRBV18 to TRBJ2-1; 15 bases are a match to TRBD2. The CDR3 has 16 amino acids. With 1 base clipped from V and 9 bases from J, the junction kept 4 bases outside the gene matches. Germline values: CDR1 KGHSH, CDR2 LQKENI. This CDR3 is CASSPQGLAGGVEQFF. CDR3 DNA (partial): TGTGCCAGCTCACCACAAGGACTAGCGGGAGGGGTTGAG.

This clone was picked up many times. The CDR3 end is not reached by the read, which stops 3 residues before it; the germline J gene fills it in. The chain employs TRBV28 and TRBJ2-5; weak D call: TRBD2 (5 bases). Per the germline V gene, CDR1 is MDHEN and CDR2 is SYDVKM. The CDR3 length is 15 residues. The V end lost 6 bases, the J end lost 1 base, and 15 bases lay between the germline ends. The sequenced CDR3 bases are TGTGCCAGCAGCAACGCCCAGGCGGGCCAAGAGACC. Translating gives CASSNAQAGQET. The full-length CDR3 reads as CASSNAQAGQETQYF.

This clone showed up many times. The read ends 3 residues before the CDR3 terminus; that terminus is restored from the germline J gene. The chain is built from TRBV2 and TRBJ2-7; D is ambiguous. The germline gives CDR1 SNHLY, CDR2 FYNNEI. Between the trimmed V and J ends, which lost 0 bases and 2 bases, there was a span of 8 bases. CDR3 length equals 14 residues. Partial CDR3 DNA: TGTGCCAGCAGTGAAGCGCTTACTCCCTACGAG. Residues: CASSEALTPYE. The whole CDR3 protein reads CASSEALTPYEQYF. The full variable domain, completed using reference TRBV2 and TRBJ2-7, is EPEVTQTPSHQVTQMGQEVILRCVPISNHLYFYWYRQILGQKVEFLVSFYNNEISEKSEIFDDQFSVERPDGSNFTLKIRSTKLEDSAMYFCASSEALTPYEQYFGPGTRLTVT.

This clone came up many times. The CDR3 goes on 3 residues after the read ends, and that part is filled in from the germline J gene. The chain joins TRBV7-6 to TRBJ2-7; 9 bases match TRBD1. V shed 1 base and J 0 bases; nucleotides not matched to a gene: 10. Germline-derived CDR1 and CDR2 are SGHVS and FNYEAQ. This CDR3 comprises 18 residues. CDR3 loop: CASSLVPGQGQGSYEQYF. CDR3 DNA, as far as it was read: TGTGCCAGCAGCTTAGTCCCAGGGCAGGGACAGGGCTCCTACGAG.

This clone was counted ten times or more. The DNA ends 3 residues before the CDR3 does, and the rest of the CDR3 is filled in from the germline J gene. The chain carries TRBV28 and TRBJ2-1, with 9 bases aligning to TRBD2. The length of the CDR3 is 15 residues. V trimming: 5 bases; J trimming: 8 bases; junction bases outside the gene matches: 10. Germline CDR1 MDHEN, CDR2 SYDVKM. The DNA read from the CDR3 is TGTGCCAGCAGTCCCAGCGCGGGAGGGGGTGATGAG. Translation: CASSPSAGGGDE. The complete CDR3 protein is CASSPSAGGGDEQFF.

This clone has a count of ten or more. The CDR3 end is not reached by the read, which stops 3 residues before it; the germline J gene fills it in. The J gene is TRBJ2-1, the V gene TRBV11-2; 10 positions agree with TRBD2. This CDR3 spans 15 amino acids. Germline CDR1 SGHAT, CDR2 FQNNGV. Trimming took 2 bases from V and 8 from J; bases not matched to a gene: 6. The DNA read from the CDR3 is TGTGCCAGCAGCTTAATACCTCTAGCGGGAGATGAG. Protein product: CASSLIPLAGDE. The whole CDR3 reads CASSLIPLAGDEQFF. Looking up the rest from reference TRBV11-2 and TRBJ2-1 gives the full variable domain: EAGVAQSPRYKIIEKRQSVAFWCNPISGHATLYWYQQILGQGPKLLIQFQNNGVVDDSQLPKDRFSAERLKGVDSTLKIQPAKLEDSAVYLCASSLIPLAGDEQFFGPGTRLTVL.

This clone was picked up many times. The sequence runs out 3 residues before the end of the CDR3; the remainder is reconstructed from the germline J gene. The V and J genes are TRBV7-8 and TRBJ1-1; TRBD1 matches 9 bases. This CDR3 contains 17 residues. Germline V gene data show CDR1 as SGHVS and CDR2 as FQNEAQ. V lost 5 bases to trimming and J lost 2 bases; unmatched junction nucleotides: 12. The CDR3 sequence is CASSGPGQGTRNTEAFF. The DNA read from the CDR3 is TGTGCCAGCAGCGGTCCGGGACAGGGAACAAGAAACACTGAA.

This clone was found a few times. The CDR3 is cut off 3 residues early in the read; its end comes from the germline J gene. The rearrangement uses TRBV7-8 and TRBJ1-6; no firm D call. V gave up 8 bases and J gave up 8 bases, with 22 bases separating them. This CDR3 is 16 amino acids long. Per germline, CDR1 SGHVS and CDR2 FQNEAQ. CDR3 sequence reads: CASGYASDPRDSPLHF. The sequenced part of the CDR3 DNA is TGTGCCAGCGGATACGCCTCCGATCCAAGGGATTCACCC.

This clone occurred many times. Coverage ceases 3 residues before the CDR3 finishes, and the germline J gene fills in the end. The genes are TRBV19 and TRBJ2-6; perhaps TRBD2 as D (6 bases). The CDR3 extends over 17 amino acids. Per germline, CDR1 LNHDA and CDR2 SQIVND (reference sequence). The V and J ends lost 3 bases and 2 bases respectively, with 14 bases between them. The part of the CDR3 DNA that was read is TGTGCCAGTAGTATTACACCGGGGGAAGCTGGGGCCAACGTC. It encodes CASSITPGEAGANV. The full CDR3 sequence reads CASSITPGEAGANVLTF.

This clone was seen at least ten times. The CDR3 end is not reached by the read, which stops 3 residues before it; the germline J gene fills it in. This chain uses TRBV7-2 with TRBJ1-5; D might be TRBD1 (5 bases). Trimming pared 3 bases from V and 4 bases from J, leaving 13 bases between. CDR1 and CDR2 (germline): SGHTA, FQGNSA. CDR3 length: 15 residues. The sequenced part of the CDR3 DNA is TGTGCCAGCAGCTTTGAGGGGCTAGGGAATCAGCCC. Translated: CASSFEGLGNQP. The CDR3 in full is CASSFEGLGNQPQHF.

Comments on this clone: The DNA ends 3 residues before the CDR3 does, and the rest of the CDR3 is filled in from the germline J gene. The chain links TRBV11-2 to TRBJ1-1; D is ambiguous. The CDR3 runs 14 residues. The germline V gene encodes CDR1 SGHAT and CDR2 FQNNGV. V dropped 4 bases and J dropped 3 bases, with 12 bases sitting between them. Partial CDR3 DNA: TGTGCCAGCAGCTCAGGTAGACGGCACACTGAA. Translation: CASSSGRRHTE. The entire CDR3 reads CASSSGRRHTEAFF. Full variable domain (missing parts from reference TRBV11-2 and TRBJ1-1): EAGVAQSPRYKIIEKRQSVAFWCNPISGHATLYWYQQILGQGPKLLIQFQNNGVVDDSQLPKDRFSAERLKGVDSTLKIQPAKLEDSAVYLCASSSGRRHTEAFFGQGTRLTVV.

This clone was observed many times. The CDR3 extends 3 residues past the end of the read, so its final part is completed from the germline J gene. V usage is TRBV9 and J usage is TRBJ2-7; TRBD2 is a possible D gene (6 bases). The CDR3 is made up of 15 amino acids. V lost 4 bases and J lost 2, with 16 bases in between. Germline CDR1 and CDR2: SGDLS and YYNGEE. The sequenced CDR3 bases are TGTGCCAGCAGCCCCACCGGGACTGTTACCTACGAG. It translates to CASSPTGTVTYE. The full CDR3 protein reads CASSPTGTVTYEQYF.

This clone came up many times. The sequenced fragment ends 3 residues before the CDR3 boundary, so the rest is inferred from the germline J gene. The chain joins TRBV13 to TRBJ2-7; D is ambiguous. Looked up from germline, CDR1 is PRHDT and CDR2 is FYEKMQ (reference sequence). Trimming stripped 0 bases from V and 2 bases from J, with 8 bases between. CDR3 size: 14 residues. CDR3 DNA (partial): TGTGCCAGCAGCTTAGGCCGGTTTACCTACGAG. Translated, it gives CASSLGRFTYE. From start to end, the CDR3 is CASSLGRFTYEQYF.

Many counts were recorded for this clone. The read halts 3 residues ahead of the CDR3 end, with the missing end drawn from the germline J gene. V gene TRBV28 combines with J gene TRBJ2-3, with D possibly being TRBD1 or TRBD2 (5 bases each). In germline, CDR1 is MDHEN, CDR2 SYDVKM. The length of the CDR3 is 14 residues. V lost 7 bases and J 6 bases, leaving 17 bases between the germline ends. CDR3 DNA, as far as it was read: TGTGCCAGCAAGGAGGAAGCAGGGATGGATACG. Translating it yields CASKEEAGMDT. The CDR3 as a whole reads CASKEEAGMDTQYF.

This clone was seen more than once but under ten times. The read finishes 3 residues shy of the CDR3 end, and the germline J gene is used to complete it. This rearrangement joins TRBV18 to TRBJ2-5; D gene unclear. The CDR3 spans 15 residues. Trimming took 0 bases from V and 1 from J, leaving 9 bases between them. Per the germline V gene, CDR1 is KGHSH and CDR2 is LQKENI. CDR3 DNA (partial): TGTGCCAGCTCACCACCGGGTCAGGCCCAAGAGACC. Its protein is CASSPPGQAQET. Given in full, the CDR3 is CASSPPGQAQETQYF.

This clone was detected ten times or more. The CDR3 extends 3 residues past the end of the read, so its final part is completed from the germline J gene. V and J are TRBV28 and TRBJ2-7, with D maybe TRBD1 (6 bases). CDR1 and CDR2 from the germline V gene are MDHEN and SYDVKM. The CDR3 is 13 residues long. Between the trimmed V and J ends, which lost 3 bases and 3 bases, there was a span of 9 bases. The CDR3 bases that were read are TGTGCCAGCAGTTTCGTAGGGGGCTACGAG. It specifies CASSFVGGYE. The CDR3 reads in full as CASSFVGGYEQYF.

This clone showed up many times. The read is 3 residues too short to cover the CDR3 end, so that end is filled in from the germline J gene. V is TRBV28 and J is TRBJ1-2; D is unclear. Germline V gives CDR1 MDHEN, CDR2 SYDVKM. The length of the CDR3 is 12 residues. The germline V and J ends were trimmed by 3 bases and 7 bases, with 9 bases remaining between them. The CDR3 loop is CASSLVRVGYTF. CDR3 DNA (partial): TGTGCCAGCAGTTTGGTAAGGGTTGGC.